Listed below are T cell receptor beta chains from one sample, sequenced in a study of blood T cell repertoires in COVID-19. Sequencing was performed with immunoSEQ multiplex PCR; in TCRdb, only in-frame clones are kept and a portion is missing. The sample yields 70,000 to 95,000 clones, about 84% seen once. Sequenced input: peripheral blood. These receptors originate from a human donor in a cohort sampled during active COVID-19. Both conserved end residues are part of each CDR3. Fields, in order: clone size, D gene, J gene, V gene, CDR3 protein, CDR3 DNA. A D gene is named only where the DNA matches it firmly. Clone sizes are given selectively: once, few, many, or a class where the clone is expanded.

clone size: NA; D gene: NA; J gene: TRBJ2-3; V gene: TRBV11-3; CDR3 protein: CASSLGPSTDTQYF; CDR3 DNA: TGTGCCAGCAGCTTAGGGCCTAGCACAGATACGCAGTATTTT
clone size: few; D gene: TRBD2; J gene: TRBJ2-7; V gene: TRBV28; CDR3 protein: CASSYTSGWSYEQYF; CDR3 DNA: TGTGCCAGCAGTTACACTAGCGGGTGGTCCTACGAGCAGTACTTC
clone size: NA; D gene: NA; J gene: TRBJ2-1; V gene: TRBV29-1; CDR3 protein: CSVEVPAGPGEQFF; CDR3 DNA: TGCAGCGTTGAAGTGCCGGCAGGGCCGGGTGAGCAGTTCTTC
clone size: once; D gene: NA; J gene: TRBJ2-5; V gene: TRBV9; CDR3 protein: CASSVQGTETQYF; CDR3 DNA: TGTGCCAGCAGCGTACAGGGTACCGAGACCCAGTACTTC
clone size: many; D gene: NA; J gene: TRBJ2-7; V gene: TRBV4-3; CDR3 protein: CASSQGVGLGEQYF; CDR3 DNA: TGCGCCAGCAGCCAAGGGGTGGGGCTTGGCGAGCAGTACTTC
clone size: NA; D gene: NA; J gene: TRBJ2-7; V gene: TRBV4-3; CDR3 protein: CASSQDWGQRGREQYF; CDR3 DNA: TGCGCCAGCAGCCAAGATTGGGGGCAGCGGGGACGCGAGCAGTACTTC
clone size: many; D gene: NA; J gene: TRBJ1-4; V gene: TRBV2; CDR3 protein: CASKPAPGGGEKLFF; CDR3 DNA: TGTGCCAGCAAACCCGCTCCGGGAGGGGGTGAAAAACTGTTTTTT
clone size: NA; D gene: NA; J gene: TRBJ1-2; V gene: TRBV4-1; CDR3 protein: CASSQDDSYGYTF; CDR3 DNA: TGCGCCAGCAGCCAAGATGACAGCTATGGCTACACCTTC
clone size: NA; D gene: TRBD1; J gene: TRBJ2-2; V gene: TRBV5-1; CDR3 protein: CASRFTGTGNTGELFF; CDR3 DNA: TGCGCCAGCCGATTTACCGGGACAGGGAACACCGGGGAGCTGTTTTTT
clone size: NA; D gene: NA; J gene: TRBJ2-1; V gene: TRBV29-1; CDR3 protein: CSVEFVSTSSYNEQFF; CDR3 DNA: TGCAGCGTTGAGTTCGTGTCCACTAGCTCCTACAATGAGCAGTTCTTC
clone size: NA; D gene: TRBD1; J gene: TRBJ2-5; V gene: TRBV6-5; CDR3 protein: CASSTGQGRETQYF; CDR3 DNA: TGTGCCAGCAGCACAGGACAGGGCAGAGAGACCCAGTACTTC
clone size: NA; D gene: NA; J gene: TRBJ2-3; V gene: TRBV2; CDR3 protein: CASRLGGDTQYF; CDR3 DNA: TGTGCCAGCAGATTAGGGGGAGATACGCAGTATTTT
clone size: NA; D gene: NA; J gene: TRBJ2-1; V gene: TRBV6-2/TRBV6-3; CDR3 protein: CASSPRGRGSYNEQFF; CDR3 DNA: TGTGCCAGCAGCCCTCGGGGCAGGGGATCCTACAATGAGCAGTTCTTC
clone size: NA; D gene: TRBD2; J gene: TRBJ2-4; V gene: TRBV7-8; CDR3 protein: CASSPIAGGDKNIQYF; CDR3 DNA: TGTGCCAGCAGCCCAATAGCGGGAGGGGACAAAAACATTCAGTACTTC
clone size: once; D gene: TRBD2; J gene: TRBJ2-2; V gene: TRBV4-1; CDR3 protein: CASSPGGGTGELFF; CDR3 DNA: TGCGCCAGCAGCCCCGGGGGGGGGACCGGGGAGCTGTTTTTT
clone size: NA; D gene: NA; J gene: TRBJ2-1; V gene: TRBV19; CDR3 protein: CATTWERDFYNEQFF; CDR3 DNA: TGTGCCACCACCTGGGAGAGGGATTTTTACAATGAGCAGTTCTTC
clone size: NA; D gene: NA; J gene: TRBJ1-3; V gene: TRBV7-2; CDR3 protein: CASSLVAVYSGNTIYF; CDR3 DNA: TGTGCCAGCAGCTTGGTCGCGGTGTACTCTGGAAACACCATATATTTT
clone size: NA; D gene: NA; J gene: TRBJ1-1; V gene: TRBV6-5; CDR3 protein: CASSLRAEAFF; CDR3 DNA: TGTGCCAGCAGTCTCCGGGCTGAAGCTTTCTTT
clone size: NA; D gene: NA; J gene: TRBJ1-1; V gene: TRBV19; CDR3 protein: CASMRDNTEAFF; CDR3 DNA: TGTGCCAGTATGAGGGATAACACTGAAGCTTTCTTT
clone size: once; D gene: NA; J gene: TRBJ2-3; V gene: TRBV30; CDR3 protein: CAWSVDYSTDTQYF; CDR3 DNA: TGTGCCTGGAGTGTGGACTATAGCACAGATACGCAGTATTTT
clone size: NA; D gene: NA; J gene: TRBJ2-2; V gene: TRBV4-3; CDR3 protein: CASSQDRGKPNTGELFF; CDR3 DNA: TGCGCCAGCAGCCAAGATAGGGGGAAACCGAACACCGGGGAGCTGTTTTTT
clone size: once; D gene: TRBD2; J gene: TRBJ2-3; V gene: TRBV10-3; CDR3 protein: CAISGRGGNTDTQYF; CDR3 DNA: TGTGCCATCAGTGGACGGGGGGGGAACACAGATACGCAGTATTTT
clone size: NA; D gene: NA; J gene: TRBJ2-7; V gene: TRBV13; CDR3 protein: CASSLGRGSYEQYF; CDR3 DNA: TGTGCCAGCAGCTTGGGCAGGGGTTCGTACGAGCAGTACTTC
clone size: few; D gene: TRBD1; J gene: TRBJ1-3; V gene: TRBV7-8; CDR3 protein: CASSSDRGLGNTIYF; CDR3 DNA: TGTGCCAGCAGCTCGGACAGGGGGCTTGGAAACACCATATATTTT
clone size: NA; D gene: TRBD1; J gene: TRBJ1-6; V gene: TRBV13; CDR3 protein: CASSLDGTGNSPLHF; CDR3 DNA: TGTGCCAGCAGCTTGGACGGGACAGGGAATTCACCCCTCCACTTT
clone size: NA; D gene: TRBD1; J gene: TRBJ1-1; V gene: TRBV29-1; CDR3 protein: CSVVMDRTGGTEAFF; CDR3 DNA: TGCAGCGTTGTGATGGATAGGACAGGGGGGACTGAAGCTTTCTTT